The T cell receptor (beta chain) under discussion was sequenced for a study of cytotoxic CD8 clonotypes in ibrutinib-treated CLL. Study background: Median treatment time before response sampling was 12 months, range 6 to 36.

Sequenced by immunoSEQ multiplex PCR; TCRdb stores in-frame clones only, minus some. Among approximately 84,000 clones, around 84% were seen once, and the ten largest hold 5% to 6%. In this sample, this clone turned up many times. Its antigen remains unknown. Broader study findings: Timing of sampling differed between sustained-remission and progressing patients. Clonality showed a rise at ibrutinib response that reversed toward baseline at progression.

The germline gives CDR1 LGHNA, CDR2 YSLEER. The CDR3 has 21 residues. V lost 3 bases to trimming and J lost 2 bases, with 32 bases between them. The TCR was taken from a human donor with chronic lymphocytic leukemia. Here the sequenced sample was PBMCs, taken before ibrutinib treatment. The rearrangement links TRBV4-3 to TRBJ2-7; no clear D. CDR3 in DNA: TGCGCCAGCAGCCACTGGGCTCGTGGTCGAGTTGTACCCAAACCCACCTACGAGCAGTACTTC. It codes for CASSHWARGRVVPKPTYEQYF.